Below, 8 T cell receptor beta chains from the same sample are listed, as sequenced in a study of breast tumors, draining lymph nodes, adjacent tissues (dated by TCRdb to about 2016). Receptors were amplified or captured by multiplex PCR. Sequenced using an Illumina HiSeq 2000. Using fastp trimming at Q25 and MiXCR clonotype assembly, TCRdb reanalyzed the public sequencing data and kept in-frame beta chains. Every distinct CDR3 protein forms one entry, paired with its most common genes and DNA. The sample contains about 110,000 distinct CDR3 sequences, roughly 33% of them found a single time. Of the sample, approximately 6% falls within the top ten clones. The axillary draining lymph nodes of breast cancer patients were the source of the lymph node samples. The sample comprised axillary lymph node tissue. The receptors were sampled from a female donor with breast cancer. Some clones in this sample may be carry-over from other donors' samples.

The rearrangement joins TRBV19 to TRBJ2-1, with 7 bases lining up with TRBD2. The CDR3 spans 15 residues. Germline V CDR1 and CDR2: LNHDA, SQIVND (reference sequence). J was trimmed by 2 bases and V by 0 bases; bases with no gene match: 1. The CDR3 nucleotides are TGTGCCAGTAGTATAGATCTAGCGGCCTACAATGAGCAGTTCTTC. It encodes CASSIDLAAYNEQFF.

This clonotype was found many times. This chain links TRBV4-1 with TRBJ1-5; D uncertain. This CDR3 comprises 13 residues. The germline gives CDR1 MGHRA, CDR2 YSYEKL. V shed 3 bases and J shed 7 bases, with 10 bases lying between them. CDR3 loop: CASSQVDKQPQHF. CDR3 bases: TGCGCCAGCAGCCAGGTAGACAAACAGCCCCAGCATTTT.

Only one count was recorded for this clonotype. The CDR3: CASSEEPSSYEQYF. The CDR3 DNA sequence: TGTGCCAGCAGCGAAGAGCCATCTTCCTACGAGCAGTACTTC. This chain connects TRBV7-2 to TRBJ2-7; no definite D call. The CDR3 has 14 amino acids. Germline V CDR1 and CDR2: SGHTA, FQGNSA. V gave up 5 bases and J gave up 1 base, with 12 bases separating them.

In this sample, this clonotype turned up many times. The V call is TRBV4-1, the J call TRBJ2-7; D not certain. Germline CDR1 MGHRA, CDR2 YSYEKL. Trimming pared 0 bases from V and 4 bases from J, leaving 19 bases between. The CDR3 sequence is 17 residues long. The CDR3 sequence is CASSQDRLVRSHYEQYF. For the CDR3, the DNA is TGCGCCAGCAGCCAAGATAGGCTAGTCCGGAGTCATTACGAGCAGTACTTC.

The sample holds many counts of this clonotype. The chain is built from TRBV6-1 and TRBJ2-3; TRBD2 agrees at 7 bases. The germline V gene encodes CDR1 MNHNS and CDR2 SASEGT. With V trimmed by 6 bases and J by 5 bases, 26 bases remained unmatched. The CDR3 length is 20 residues. The CDR3 DNA sequence: TGTGCCAGCAGCGAATGGGTTGCGGGGGATGCGACTAGGGAGGGAGATACGCAGTATTTT. It translates to CASSEWVAGDATREGDTQYF.

This clonotype was seen ten or more times. This chain connects TRBV11-1 to TRBJ1-4; D remains ambiguous. Trimming took off 5 bases at V and 8 bases at J, with 12 bases between the two ends. The CDR3 is 13 residues long. The germline CDR1 and CDR2 sequences are SGHAT and FQDESV (reference sequence). CDR3 nucleotides: TGTGCCAGCAGCCGGCTGGGTCGGGAAAAACTGTTTTTT. As protein: CASSRLGREKLFF.

This clonotype was detected many times. The genes are TRBV7-9 and TRBJ2-3, with D unclear. This CDR3 region has 17 residues. CDR1 SEHNR and CDR2 FQNEAQ come from the germline V gene (reference sequence). Between the trimmed V and J ends, which lost 1 base and 1 base, there was a span of 15 bases. In DNA form, the CDR3 reads TGTGCCAGCAGCTTAGTTGGCAGCACTGGAGGCACAGATACGCAGTATTTT. It codes for CASSLVGSTGGTDTQYF.

This clonotype was counted at least ten times. J is TRBJ2-7 and V is TRBV19; 7 nucleotides align to TRBD2. In germline, CDR1 is LNHDA, CDR2 SQIVND (reference sequence). V lost 4 bases, J lost 7 bases, and 13 bases stayed unmatched. The CDR3 is made up of 15 amino acids. CDR3 amino acids: CASSSGGSGLGEQYF. The CDR3 DNA is TGTGCCAGTAGTAGTGGAGGTAGCGGGCTGGGGGAGCAGTACTTC.